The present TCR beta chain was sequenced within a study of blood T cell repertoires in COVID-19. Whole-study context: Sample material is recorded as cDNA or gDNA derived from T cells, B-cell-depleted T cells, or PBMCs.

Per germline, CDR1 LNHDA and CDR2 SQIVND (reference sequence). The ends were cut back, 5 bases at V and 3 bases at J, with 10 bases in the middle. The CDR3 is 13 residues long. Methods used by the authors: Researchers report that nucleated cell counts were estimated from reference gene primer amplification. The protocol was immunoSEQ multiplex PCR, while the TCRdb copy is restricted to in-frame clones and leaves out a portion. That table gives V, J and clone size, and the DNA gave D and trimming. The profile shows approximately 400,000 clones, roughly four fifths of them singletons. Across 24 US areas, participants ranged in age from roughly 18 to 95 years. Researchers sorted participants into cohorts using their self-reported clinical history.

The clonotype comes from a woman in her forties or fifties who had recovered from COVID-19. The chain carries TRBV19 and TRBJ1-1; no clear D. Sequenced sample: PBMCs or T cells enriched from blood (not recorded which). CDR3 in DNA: TGTGCCAGTAGTCCCTCCGCGTACACTGAAGCTTTCTTT. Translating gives CASSPSAYTEAFF.